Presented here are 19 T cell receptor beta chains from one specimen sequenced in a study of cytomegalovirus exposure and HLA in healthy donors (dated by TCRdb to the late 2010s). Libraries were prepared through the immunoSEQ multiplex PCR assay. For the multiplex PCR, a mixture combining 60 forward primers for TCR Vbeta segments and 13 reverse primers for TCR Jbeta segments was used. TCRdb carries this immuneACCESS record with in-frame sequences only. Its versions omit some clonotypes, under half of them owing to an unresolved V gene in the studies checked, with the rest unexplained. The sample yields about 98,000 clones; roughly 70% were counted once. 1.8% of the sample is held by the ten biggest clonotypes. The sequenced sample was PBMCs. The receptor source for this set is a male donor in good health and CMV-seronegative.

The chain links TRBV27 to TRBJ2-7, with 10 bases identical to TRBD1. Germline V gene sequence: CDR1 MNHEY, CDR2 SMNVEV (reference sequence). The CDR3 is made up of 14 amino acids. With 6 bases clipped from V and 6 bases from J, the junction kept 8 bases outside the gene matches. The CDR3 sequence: CASRLTGGPGEQYF. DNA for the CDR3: TGTGCCAGCAGACTGACAGGGGGCCCGGGCGAGCAGTACTTC.

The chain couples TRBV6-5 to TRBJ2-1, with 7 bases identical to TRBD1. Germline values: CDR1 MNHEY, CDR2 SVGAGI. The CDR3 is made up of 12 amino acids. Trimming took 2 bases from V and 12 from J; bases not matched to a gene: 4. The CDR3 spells CASSYRGQGQFF. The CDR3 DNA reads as TGTGCCAGCAGTTACAGGGGGCAGGGGCAGTTCTTC.

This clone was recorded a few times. CDR3 nucleotide sequence: TGTGCCAGCAGCGTAACTCCGAGCACTAACTATGGCTACACCTTC. It encodes CASSVTPSTNYGYTF. The chain employs TRBV9 and TRBJ1-2; D is undetermined. This CDR3 contains 15 residues. From germline, CDR1 is SGDLS and CDR2 YYNGEE. V lost 1 base, J lost 0 bases, and 10 bases lay in between.

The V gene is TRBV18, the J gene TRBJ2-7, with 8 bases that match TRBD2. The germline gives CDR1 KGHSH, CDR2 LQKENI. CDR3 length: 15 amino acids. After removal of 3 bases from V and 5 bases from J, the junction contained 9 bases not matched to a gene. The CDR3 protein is CASSPPGLDSNEQYF. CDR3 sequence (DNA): TGTGCCAGCTCACCGCCGGGACTAGACTCAAACGAGCAGTACTTC.

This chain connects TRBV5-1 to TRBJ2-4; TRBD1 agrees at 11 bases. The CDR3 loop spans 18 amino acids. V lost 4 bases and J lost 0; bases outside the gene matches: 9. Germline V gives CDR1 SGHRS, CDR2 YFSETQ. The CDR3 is CASSPGTGGSVAKNIQYF. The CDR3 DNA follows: TGCGCCAGCAGCCCGGGGACAGGGGGTTCGGTAGCCAAAAACATTCAGTACTTC. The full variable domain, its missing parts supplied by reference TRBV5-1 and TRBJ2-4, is KAGVTQTPRYLIKTRGQQVTLSCSPISGHRSVSWYQQTPGQGLQFLFEYFSETQRNKGNFPGRFSGRQFSNSRSEMNVSTLELGDSALYLCASSPGTGGSVAKNIQYFGAGTRLSVL.

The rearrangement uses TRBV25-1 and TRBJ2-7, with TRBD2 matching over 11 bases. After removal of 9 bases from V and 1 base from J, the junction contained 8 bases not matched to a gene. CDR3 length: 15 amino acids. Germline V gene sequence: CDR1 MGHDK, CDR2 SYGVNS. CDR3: CASCPGTSGSYEQYF. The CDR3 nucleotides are TGTGCCAGTTGCCCCGGGACTAGCGGATCCTACGAGCAGTACTTC.

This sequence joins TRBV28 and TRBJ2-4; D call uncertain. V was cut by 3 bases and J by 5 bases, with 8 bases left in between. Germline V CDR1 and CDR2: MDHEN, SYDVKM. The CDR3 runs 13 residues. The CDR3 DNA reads TGTGCCAGCAGTTTGGGCAGAGAAAACATTCAGTACTTC. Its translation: CASSLGRENIQYF.

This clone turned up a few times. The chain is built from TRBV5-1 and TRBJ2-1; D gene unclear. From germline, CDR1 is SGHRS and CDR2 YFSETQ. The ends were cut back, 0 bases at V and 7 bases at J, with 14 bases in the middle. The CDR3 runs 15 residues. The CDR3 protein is CASSLEVQRGNEQFF. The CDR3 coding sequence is TGCGCCAGCAGCTTGGAAGTTCAGCGAGGTAATGAGCAGTTCTTC.

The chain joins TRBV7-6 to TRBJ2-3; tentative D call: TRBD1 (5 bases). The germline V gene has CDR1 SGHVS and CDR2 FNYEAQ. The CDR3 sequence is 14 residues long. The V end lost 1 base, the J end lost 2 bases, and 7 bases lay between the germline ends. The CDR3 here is CASSLGGLTDTQYF. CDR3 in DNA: TGTGCCAGCAGCTTAGGGGGCCTCACAGATACGCAGTATTTT.

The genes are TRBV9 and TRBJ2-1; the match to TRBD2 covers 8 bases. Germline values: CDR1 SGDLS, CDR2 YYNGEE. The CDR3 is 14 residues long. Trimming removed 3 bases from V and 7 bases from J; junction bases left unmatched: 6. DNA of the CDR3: TGTGCCAGCAGCGGGAGCGGGAGTCGGAATGAGCAGTTCTTC. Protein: CASSGSGSRNEQFF.

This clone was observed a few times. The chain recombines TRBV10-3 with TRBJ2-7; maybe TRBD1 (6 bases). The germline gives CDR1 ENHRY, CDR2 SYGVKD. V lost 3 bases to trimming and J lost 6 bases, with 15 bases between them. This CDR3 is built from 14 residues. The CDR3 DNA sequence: TGTGCCATCAGTGATGGGGGCTATGTGGGCGAGCAGTACTTC. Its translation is CAISDGGYVGEQYF.

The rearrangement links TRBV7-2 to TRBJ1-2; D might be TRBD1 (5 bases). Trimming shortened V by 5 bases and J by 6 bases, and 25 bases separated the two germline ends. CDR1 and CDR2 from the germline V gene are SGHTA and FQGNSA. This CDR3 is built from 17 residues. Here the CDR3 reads CASSPEGRAGIQHGYTF. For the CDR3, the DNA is TGTGCCAGCAGCCCCGAGGGGCGGGCGGGGATTCAGCATGGCTACACCTTC.

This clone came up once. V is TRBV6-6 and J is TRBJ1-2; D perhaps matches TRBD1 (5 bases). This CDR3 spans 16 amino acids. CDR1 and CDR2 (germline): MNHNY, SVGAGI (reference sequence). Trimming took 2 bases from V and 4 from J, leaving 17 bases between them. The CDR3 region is CASSYVFGGGVYGYTF. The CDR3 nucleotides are TGTGCCAGCAGTTACGTGTTCGGGGGGGGAGTCTATGGCTACACCTTC.

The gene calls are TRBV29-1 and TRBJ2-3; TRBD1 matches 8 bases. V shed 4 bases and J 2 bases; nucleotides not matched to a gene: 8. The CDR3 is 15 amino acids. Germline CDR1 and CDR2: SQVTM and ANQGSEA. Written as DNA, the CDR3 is TGCAGCGTTGCTCCGATGGACAGGGTCACAGATACGCAGTATTTT. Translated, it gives CSVAPMDRVTDTQYF.

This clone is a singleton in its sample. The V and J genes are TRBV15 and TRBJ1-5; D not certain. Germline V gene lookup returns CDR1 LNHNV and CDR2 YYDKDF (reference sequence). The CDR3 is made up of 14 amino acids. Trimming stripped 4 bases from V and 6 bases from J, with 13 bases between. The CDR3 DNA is TGTGCCACCAGCAAAGTCTCCGGGGTTCAGCCCCAGCATTTT. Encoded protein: CATSKVSGVQPQHF.

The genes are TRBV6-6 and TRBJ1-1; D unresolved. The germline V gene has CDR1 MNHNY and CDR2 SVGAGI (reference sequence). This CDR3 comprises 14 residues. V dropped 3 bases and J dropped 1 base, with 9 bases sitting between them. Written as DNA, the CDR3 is TGTGCCAGCAGTTATCAGGAGGAGAACACTGAAGCTTTCTTT. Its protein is CASSYQEENTEAFF.

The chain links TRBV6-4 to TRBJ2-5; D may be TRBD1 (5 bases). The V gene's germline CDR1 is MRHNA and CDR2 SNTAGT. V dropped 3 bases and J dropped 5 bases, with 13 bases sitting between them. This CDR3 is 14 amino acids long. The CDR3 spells CASSELPGSETQYF. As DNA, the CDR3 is TGTGCCAGCAGTGAGCTGCCAGGGTCGGAGACCCAGTACTTC.

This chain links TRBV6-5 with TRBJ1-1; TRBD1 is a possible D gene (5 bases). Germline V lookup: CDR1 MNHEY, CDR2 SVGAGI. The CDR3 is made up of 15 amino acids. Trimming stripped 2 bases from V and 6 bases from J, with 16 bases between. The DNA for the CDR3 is TGTGCCAGCAGTTACCGTTTGGGGGGGATCGCTGAAGCTTTCTTT. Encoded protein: CASSYRLGGIAEAFF.

CDR3 sequence: CASGVLAGVFEQFF. The CDR3 nucleotides are TGCGCCAGCGGGGTCCTAGCGGGAGTTTTTGAGCAGTTCTTC. The chain carries TRBV4-3 and TRBJ2-1, with 10 bases that match TRBD2. Trimming removed 8 bases from V and 9 bases from J; junction bases left unmatched: 10. Germline lookup yields CDR1 LGHNA and CDR2 YSLEER. The CDR3 totals 14 residues.